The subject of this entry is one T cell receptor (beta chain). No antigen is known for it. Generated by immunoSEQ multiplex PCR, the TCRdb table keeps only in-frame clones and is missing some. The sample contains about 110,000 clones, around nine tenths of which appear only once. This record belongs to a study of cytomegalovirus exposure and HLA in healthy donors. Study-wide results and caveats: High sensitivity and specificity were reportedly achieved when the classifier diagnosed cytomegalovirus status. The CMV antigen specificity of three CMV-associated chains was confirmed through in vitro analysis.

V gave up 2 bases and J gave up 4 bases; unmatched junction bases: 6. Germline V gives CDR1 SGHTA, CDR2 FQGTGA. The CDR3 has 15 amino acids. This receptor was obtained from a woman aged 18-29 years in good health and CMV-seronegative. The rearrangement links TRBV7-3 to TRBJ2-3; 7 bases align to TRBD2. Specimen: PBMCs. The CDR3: CASSLSWGGADTQYF. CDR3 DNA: TGTGCCAGCAGCTTATCTTGGGGAGGGGCAGATACGCAGTATTTT.